At least ten counts were recorded for the clone carrying this T cell receptor (beta chain). The data derive from a study of T cell repertoires in cytomegalovirus infection. Study details: CMV infection together with matching HLA type was indicated by public TCR beta signatures.

Each CDR3 protein is one row after TCRdb ran MiXCR on the reads. The table includes approximately 500,000 distinct CDR3 sequences, around 10% detected once. After removal of 4 bases from V and 5 bases from J, the junction contained 4 bases not matched to a gene. From germline, CDR1 is SGHVS and CDR2 FQNEAQ. The CDR3 has 15 amino acids. The TCR was taken from a human donor in good health (CMV status not recorded). Some clones in this sample may be carry-over from other donors' samples. The sample was PBMCs. This chain joins TRBV7-8 and TRBJ2-1, with 11 bases fitting TRBD1. The CDR3 region is CASSSGQGVNNEQFF. Here the CDR3 DNA reads TGTGCCAGCAGCTCGGGACAGGGGGTCAACAATGAGCAGTTCTTC.